This T cell receptor beta chain was sequenced in a study of human T cells and chemical hapten exposure. Points from the study as a whole: The formation of large CDR3 similarity clusters by expanded TCRs significantly exceeded that of controls. Those TCRs sitting above 1 in 1000 frequency stayed the same with DPC sensitization.

V lost 1 base, J lost 2 bases, and 11 bases lay in between. The germline CDR1 and CDR2 sequences are LGHNA and YNFKEQ. The CDR3 sequence is 15 residues long. Ten or more counts support this clonotype. The antigen remains unidentified. The sample's time point: pre-sensitization, week 0. Sample treatment: therapeutic diphenylcyclopropenone sensitization with weekly scalp DPC. TCRdb reprocessed the RACE reads with MiXCR, giving one entry per CDR3 protein. This table has roughly 380,000 distinct CDR3 sequences, about 5.1% appearing once. V is TRBV4-2 and J is TRBJ1-1; D may be TRBD1 (5 bases). The TCR originated in a woman between 45 and 65 years old with alopecia areata. Some clones in this sample may be carry-over from other donors' samples. The sequencing here drew on whole blood, taken in connection with sensitization to the hapten diphenylcyclopropenone (DPC). The CDR3 sequence is CASSQAGTANTEAFF. DNA of the CDR3: TGTGCCAGCAGCCAAGCGGGGACGGCTAACACTGAAGCTTTCTTT.